Following are 23 T cell receptor beta chains from one sample sequenced in a study of blood T cell repertoires in COVID-19. The assay was immunoSEQ multiplex PCR, and TCRdb's table has in-frame clones only and misses some. Among about 210,000 clones listed, about four fifths were seen once. Sequencing was carried out using peripheral blood. The source is a woman aged 40 to 50 with active or convalescent COVID-19.

The table lists this clone with a few counts. J is TRBJ2-7 and V is TRBV27; TRBD1 might be the D (6 bases). Trimming removed 3 bases at V and 0 bases at J, with 18 bases between. The germline V gene encodes CDR1 MNHEY and CDR2 SMNVEV (reference sequence). The CDR3 contains 17 residues. Written as DNA, the CDR3 is TGTGCCAGCAGTTTGACCCCAGGGGCGTTGGACTCCTACGAGCAGTACTTC. As protein: CASSLTPGALDSYEQYF.

The V call is TRBV18, the J call TRBJ2-5; perhaps TRBD2 as D (5 bases). V was pared by 2 bases and J by 2 bases, with 12 bases between. Germline V gene sequence: CDR1 KGHSH, CDR2 LQKENI. CDR3 size: 15 residues. The CDR3 loop is CASSPGSTAQETQYF. As DNA, the CDR3 is TGTGCCAGCTCACCAGGGAGTACAGCGCAAGAGACCCAGTACTTC.

The chain recombines TRBV7-3 with TRBJ2-7; 8 bases fit TRBD1. Germline values: CDR1 SGHTA, CDR2 FQGTGA. The CDR3 is 15 residues long. Trimming at V came to 5 bases and at J to 0 bases, leaving 6 bases not matched to a gene. CDR3 DNA sequence: TGTGCCAGCAGCAATACAGGGACAGGCTCCTACGAGCAGTACTTC. Amino acids: CASSNTGTGSYEQYF.

The chain has TRBV9 and TRBJ2-3; D remains ambiguous. CDR1 is SGDLS and CDR2 is YYNGEE in the germline V gene. This CDR3 is 13 amino acids long. Trimming took 4 bases from V and 0 from J, leaving 6 bases between them. The CDR3 loop reads CASSQISTDTQYF. The CDR3 DNA sequence: TGTGCCAGCAGCCAGATCAGCACAGATACGCAGTATTTT.

This clone has a single count. The J gene is TRBJ2-5, the V gene TRBV5-5; 8 nucleotides match TRBD1. J gave up 9 bases and V 4 bases, and 11 bases lay outside the gene matches. The CDR3 loop spans 14 amino acids. Germline CDR1 SGHKS, CDR2 YYEKEE (reference sequence). The CDR3 loop is CASSQRDRQWAQYF. CDR3 DNA sequence: TGTGCCAGCAGCCAACGGGACAGGCAATGGGCCCAGTACTTC.

The V call is TRBV13, the J call TRBJ2-3, with TRBD2 identical over 11 bases. V was pared by 5 bases and J by 8 bases, with 15 bases of the junction left unmatched. The CDR3 runs to 17 residues. The germline CDR1 and CDR2 sequences are PRHDT and FYEKMQ (reference sequence). The CDR3 protein is CASSPPGLAVLQGTQYF. In nucleotides, the CDR3 is TGTGCCAGCAGCCCTCCGGGACTAGCGGTGTTACAGGGTACGCAGTATTTT.

The J gene is TRBJ1-5, the V gene TRBV12-3 or TRBV12-4; D ambiguous. V lost 3 bases, J lost 4 bases, and 7 bases lay in between. The CDR3 length is 13 residues. The CDR3 loop is CASSFGPNQPQHF. The CDR3 region has the DNA TGTGCCAGCAGTTTCGGTCCGAATCAGCCCCAGCATTTT.

V gene TRBV11-2 combines with J gene TRBJ1-2; D not certain. This CDR3 region has 15 residues. The V end lost 4 bases, the J end lost 2 bases, and 14 bases lay between the germline ends. From germline, CDR1 is SGHAT and CDR2 FQNNGV. CDR3 sequence (DNA): TGTGCCAGCAGCTCGATGACAAGCGGGAACTATGGCTACACCTTC. As protein: CASSSMTSGNYGYTF.

This clone was picked up one time. The J gene is TRBJ1-1, the V gene TRBV19; 8 bases map to TRBD1. This CDR3 spans 15 amino acids. Germline V CDR1 and CDR2: LNHDA, SQIVND (reference sequence). The V gene end was trimmed by 1 base and the J gene end by 2 bases; junction bases not matched to a gene: 3. CDR3 sequence reads: CASSIGTGRNTEAFF. The CDR3 coding sequence is TGTGCCAGTAGTATAGGGACAGGGAGAAACACTGAAGCTTTCTTT.

This clone was detected only a few times. This chain connects TRBV18 to TRBJ1-2; no clear D. Germline assignment: CDR1 KGHSH and CDR2 LQKENI. V was pared by 2 bases and J by 2 bases, with 9 bases between. This CDR3 is 14 amino acids long. Here the CDR3 DNA reads TGTGCCAGCTCACCAGGGCAGACAAACTATGGCTACACCTTC. Amino acids: CASSPGQTNYGYTF.

The genes are TRBV19 and TRBJ2-1; 11 bases are a match to TRBD2. Germline CDR1 reads LNHDA; CDR2 reads SQIVND (reference sequence). The CDR3 consists of 16 residues. V was pared by 5 bases and J by 4 bases, with 7 bases of the junction left unmatched. The CDR3 DNA reads as TGTGCCAGTAGTCGGGTAGCGGGGGGGGATTACAATGAGCAGTTCTTC. Protein product: CASSRVAGGDYNEQFF.

The chain is built from TRBV28 and TRBJ2-5; D possibly corresponds to TRBD1 (6 bases). The germline V gene has CDR1 MDHEN and CDR2 SYDVKM. The CDR3 runs to 16 residues. The V and J ends lost 5 bases and 0 bases respectively, with 16 bases between them. In DNA, the CDR3 is TGTGCCAGCAGTGGTACAGGGCCGGAGGACCAAGAGACCCAGTACTTC. This sequence encodes CASSGTGPEDQETQYF.

V is TRBV1 and J is TRBJ2-7; the table gives TRBD1 as D, unverified against the DNA. TRBV1 is tagged as a pseudogene. CDR3 length: 16 residues. This CDR3 reads CTSSRHPRDSYYEQYF. The CDR3 DNA is TGCACCAGCAGCCGTCACCCCCGGGACAGCTACTACGAGCAGTACTTC.

The V call is TRBV27, the J call TRBJ1-1, with a tentative D call TRBD1 (5 bases). There are 14 residues in the CDR3. V shed 0 bases and J shed 5 bases, with 10 bases lying between them. The germline CDR1 and CDR2 sequences are MNHEY and SMNVEV (reference sequence). The DNA of the CDR3 is TGTGCCAGCAGTTTATCAGGGGTGAGGACTGAAGCTTTCTTT. It is translated as CASSLSGVRTEAFF.

This chain uses TRBV3-1 (or the pseudogene TRBV3-2) with TRBJ2-1, with no clear D. V dropped 1 base and J dropped 6 bases, with 13 bases sitting between them. The CDR3 is 15 residues long. Germline CDR1 is LGHDT and CDR2 is YNNKEL (reference sequence). CDR3 sequence reads: CASSQGITPGNEQFF. The CDR3 DNA follows: TGTGCCAGCAGCCAAGGTATTACCCCGGGCAATGAGCAGTTCTTC.

The rearrangement links TRBV18 to TRBJ2-6; the D gene is possibly TRBD2 (5 bases). CDR3 length equals 15 residues. V lost 4 bases and J lost 2, with 9 bases in between. Per germline, CDR1 KGHSH and CDR2 LQKENI. The CDR3 sequence: CASSQGSPGANVLTF. For the CDR3, the DNA is TGTGCCAGCTCACAAGGGAGCCCTGGGGCCAACGTCCTGACTTTC. The entire variable domain, with the rest obtained from reference TRBV18 and TRBJ2-6, is as follows: NAGVMQNPRHLVRRRGQEARLRCSPMKGHSHVYWYRQLPEEGLKFMVYLQKENIIDESGMPKERFSAEFPKEGPSILRIQQVVRGDSAAYFCASSQGSPGANVLTFGAGSRLTVL.

This clone appeared a few times. CDR3 nucleotide sequence: TGTGCCTGGAGTGATCAGGGGGCGGGAGGCTACACCTTC. The encoded protein is CAWSDQGAGGYTF. The chain combines TRBV30 with TRBJ1-2; TRBD1 matches at 8 bases. The CDR3 loop spans 13 amino acids. V trimming: 1 base; J trimming: 8 bases; junction bases outside the gene matches: 6. CDR1 and CDR2 (germline): GTSNPN, SVGIG (reference sequence).

The chain uses TRBV3-1 (or the pseudogene TRBV3-2) and TRBJ2-4, with TRBD2 identical over 13 bases. CDR1 LGHDT and CDR2 YNNKEL come from the germline V gene (reference sequence). The V and J ends lost 4 bases and 6 bases, in that order; junction bases with no gene match: 15. This CDR3 region has 19 residues. CDR3 in DNA: TGTGCCAGCAGCCCCGGCGGACTAGCGGGGGAACGGTGGGGAAACATTCAGTACTTC. Residues: CASSPGGLAGERWGNIQYF.

This chain links TRBV19 with TRBJ1-4, with D possibly matching TRBD1 (6 bases). Trimming removed 9 bases from V and 5 bases from J, with 13 bases in between. Germline lookup yields CDR1 LNHDA and CDR2 SQIVND (reference sequence). The CDR3 runs 13 residues. The CDR3, as DNA: TGTGCCAGCAGGACAGACAAAAATGAAAAACTGTTTTTT. Protein product: CASRTDKNEKLFF.

This chain connects TRBV19 to TRBJ1-1, with TRBD1 identical over 7 bases. The CDR3 totals 15 residues. Germline assignment: CDR1 LNHDA and CDR2 SQIVND (reference sequence). J was trimmed by 0 bases and V by 5 bases; bases with no gene match: 6. CDR3 in amino acids: CASSPDRFMNTEAFF. The CDR3 nucleotides are TGTGCCAGTAGTCCGGACAGGTTTATGAACACTGAAGCTTTCTTT.

The chain employs TRBV27 and TRBJ1-5, with D possibly matching TRBD1 (6 bases). CDR3 size: 13 residues. Germline assignment: CDR1 MNHEY and CDR2 SMNVEV (reference sequence). V was pared by 8 bases and J by 3 bases, with 11 bases between. CDR3 sequence (DNA): TGTGCCAGCCGACGGGACATCAATCAGCCCCAGCATTTT. This gives the protein CASRRDINQPQHF.

This chain uses TRBV5-1 with TRBJ2-7, with D maybe TRBD1 (8 bases). This CDR3 has 15 residues. CDR1 and CDR2 (germline): SGHRS, YFSETQ. Trimming pared 0 bases from V and 3 bases from J, leaving 13 bases between. CDR3 coding DNA: TGCGCCAGCAGCTTGGCTACAGGGGGGGTCTACGAGCAGTACTTC. It codes for CASSLATGGVYEQYF.

The chain joins TRBV18 to TRBJ1-6, with D hard to call. The CDR3 consists of 14 residues. Germline V gives CDR1 KGHSH, CDR2 LQKENI. The V and J ends lost 3 bases and 7 bases respectively, with 10 bases between them. For the CDR3, the DNA is TGTGCCAGCTCACCCTCGGGAGACAATTCACCCCTCCACTTT. Protein: CASSPSGDNSPLHF. Using reference TRBV18 and TRBJ1-6 for the parts outside the CDR3, the full variable domain is NAGVMQNPRHLVRRRGQEARLRCSPMKGHSHVYWYRQLPEEGLKFMVYLQKENIIDESGMPKERFSAEFPKEGPSILRIQQVVRGDSAAYFCASSPSGDNSPLHFGNGTRLTVT.